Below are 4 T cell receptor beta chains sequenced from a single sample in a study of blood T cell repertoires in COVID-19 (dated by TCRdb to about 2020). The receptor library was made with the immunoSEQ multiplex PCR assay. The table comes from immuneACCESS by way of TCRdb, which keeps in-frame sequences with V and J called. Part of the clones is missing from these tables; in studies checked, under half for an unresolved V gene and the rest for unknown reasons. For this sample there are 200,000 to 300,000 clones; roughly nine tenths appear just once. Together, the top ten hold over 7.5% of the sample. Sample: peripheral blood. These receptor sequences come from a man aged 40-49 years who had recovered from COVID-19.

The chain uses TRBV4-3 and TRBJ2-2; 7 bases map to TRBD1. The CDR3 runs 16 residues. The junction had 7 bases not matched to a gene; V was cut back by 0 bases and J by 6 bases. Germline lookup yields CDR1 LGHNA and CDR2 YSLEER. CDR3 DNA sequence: TGCGCCAGCAGCCAAGACCCAGGGGGAGTTGCCGGGGAGCTGTTTTTT. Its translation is CASSQDPGGVAGELFF.

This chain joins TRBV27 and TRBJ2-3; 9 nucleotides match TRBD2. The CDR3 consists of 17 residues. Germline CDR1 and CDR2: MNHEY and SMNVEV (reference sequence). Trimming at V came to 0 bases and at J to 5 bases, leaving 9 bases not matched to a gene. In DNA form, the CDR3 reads TGTGCCAGCAGTTTATCGCCGATAGCGGGAGAGGGAGATACGCAGTATTTT. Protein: CASSLSPIAGEGDTQYF.

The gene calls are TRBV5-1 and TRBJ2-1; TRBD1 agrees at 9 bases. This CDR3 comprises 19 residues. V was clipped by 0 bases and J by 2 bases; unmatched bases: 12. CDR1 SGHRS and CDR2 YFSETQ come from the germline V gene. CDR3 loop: CASSLGPAQTGGPYNEQFF. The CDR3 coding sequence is TGCGCCAGCAGCTTGGGTCCAGCACAAACAGGGGGCCCCTACAATGAGCAGTTCTTC.

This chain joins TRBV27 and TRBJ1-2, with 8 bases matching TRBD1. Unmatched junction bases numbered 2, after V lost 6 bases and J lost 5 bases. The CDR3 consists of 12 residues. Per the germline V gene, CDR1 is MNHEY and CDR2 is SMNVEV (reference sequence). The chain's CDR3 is CASRRTGYGYTF. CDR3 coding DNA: TGTGCCAGCAGGAGGACAGGGTATGGCTACACCTTC.